This TCR beta chain stems from a study of memory CD4+ T cells and cytomegalovirus serostatus. About the study: This sample comes from healthy Belgian adults, 8 to 10 CMV seropositive, around 26 seronegative.

Trimming took 1 base from V and 4 from J; bases not matched to a gene: 5. The CDR3 consists of 16 residues. CDR1 is SGHVS and CDR2 is FQNEAQ in the germline V gene. Study-level points and caveats: Of more than 150 reported CMV TCRbeta sequences, roughly 70 were found in memory CD4+ repertoires. The CMV-associated TCR signature appears largely within the CD4+ memory repertoire.

This clone was counted only a few times. Its specificity is not known. Some clones are missing from TCRdb's copy, which holds only in-frame ones; the method was immunoSEQ multiplex PCR. This sample has roughly 56,000 clones, with roughly 87% found just once. Single viable CD3+CD4+CD8-CD45RO+ cells were sorted as the memory CD4+ T cells. Sequenced sample: memory CD4+ T cells from blood. The source of this sequence is an adult in good health and CMV-seronegative. The J gene is TRBJ2-1, the V gene TRBV7-8; 9 bases map to TRBD2. The CDR3 DNA reads TGTGCCAGCAGCTTAGAAAGCGGGGGGTTTTACAATGAGCAGTTCTTC. Its protein product is CASSLESGGFYNEQFF.